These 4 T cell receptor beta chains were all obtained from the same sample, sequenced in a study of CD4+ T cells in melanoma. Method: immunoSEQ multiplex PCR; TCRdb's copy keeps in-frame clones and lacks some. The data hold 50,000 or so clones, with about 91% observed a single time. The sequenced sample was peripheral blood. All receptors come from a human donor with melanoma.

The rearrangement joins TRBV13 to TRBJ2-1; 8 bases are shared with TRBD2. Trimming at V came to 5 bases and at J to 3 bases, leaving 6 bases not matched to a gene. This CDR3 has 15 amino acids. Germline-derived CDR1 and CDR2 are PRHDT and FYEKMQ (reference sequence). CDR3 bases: TGTGCCAGCAGCCCTTCGCGGGGGGACTACAATGAGCAGTTCTTC. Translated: CASSPSRGDYNEQFF. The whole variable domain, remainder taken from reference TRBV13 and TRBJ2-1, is AAGVIQSPRHLIKEKRETATLKCYPIPRHDTVYWYQQGPGQDPQFLISFYEKMQSDKGSIPDRFSAQQFSDYHSELNMSSLELGDSALYFCASSPSRGDYNEQFFGPGTRLTVL.

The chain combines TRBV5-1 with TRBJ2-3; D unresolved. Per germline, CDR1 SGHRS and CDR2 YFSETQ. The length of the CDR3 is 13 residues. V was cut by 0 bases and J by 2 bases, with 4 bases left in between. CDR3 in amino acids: CASSLGLTDTQYF. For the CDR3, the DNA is TGCGCCAGCAGCTTGGGCCTCACAGATACGCAGTATTTT.

The CDR3, as DNA: TGCGCCAGCAGCCCGGGAGGGAGCACAGATACGCAGTATTTT. Translated: CASSPGGSTDTQYF. The V gene is TRBV5-1, the J gene TRBJ2-3; 8 bases agree with TRBD2. Trimming took 4 bases from V and 0 from J; bases not matched to a gene: 1. Germline V CDR1 and CDR2: SGHRS, YFSETQ. The CDR3 totals 14 residues.

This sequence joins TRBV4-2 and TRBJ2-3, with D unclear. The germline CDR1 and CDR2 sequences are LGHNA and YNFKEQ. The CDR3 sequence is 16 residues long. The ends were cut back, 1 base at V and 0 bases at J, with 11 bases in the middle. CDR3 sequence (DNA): TGTGCCAGCAGCCAAGGTGCAGATTTTAGCACAGATACGCAGTATTTT. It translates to CASSQGADFSTDTQYF.